One and the same sample provided the 14 T cell receptor beta chains below, sequenced in a study of blood T cell repertoires in COVID-19. Profiled with immunoSEQ multiplex PCR; TCRdb holds only in-frame clones, not every one. The sample contains under 85,000 clones, roughly four fifths of which appear only once. Sequencing input: peripheral blood. These receptors came from a man aged 25-45 years with COVID-19, enrolled during active disease.

The rearrangement joins TRBV9 to TRBJ2-5; maybe TRBD1 (6 bases). The CDR3 length is 12 residues. Germline values: CDR1 SGDLS, CDR2 YYNGEE. Trimming pared 3 bases from V and 3 bases from J, leaving 6 bases between. The CDR3 sequence: CASSDREETQYF. The CDR3 nucleotides read TGTGCCAGCAGCGACAGGGAAGAGACCCAGTACTTC.

The chain is built from TRBV2 and TRBJ1-6; possible D gene TRBD1, 6 bases. The CDR3 length is 16 residues. V dropped 2 bases and J dropped 9 bases, with 17 bases sitting between them. Per germline, CDR1 SNHLY and CDR2 FYNNEI. CDR3 residues: CASSERGGRGISPLHF. For the CDR3, the DNA is TGTGCCAGCAGTGAAAGGGGCGGCAGGGGAATTTCACCCCTCCACTTT.

Comment on this clone: One junction end disagrees with the germline gene, perhaps due to a read error. V usage is TRBV7-7 and J usage is TRBJ2-1; possible D gene TRBD2, 6 bases. This CDR3 has 15 residues. Germline assignment: CDR1 SSHAT and CDR2 FNYEAQ (reference sequence). The CDR3, as DNA: TGTGCTAGCAGCTTAGATGGGACTCCCCACAATGAGCAGTTCTTC. Protein sequence: CASSLDGTPHNEQFF.

The J gene is TRBJ1-2, the V gene TRBV28, with D uncertain. The CDR3 spans 12 residues. The V and J ends lost 4 bases and 6 bases respectively, with 9 bases between them. Germline CDR1 reads MDHEN; CDR2 reads SYDVKM. The CDR3 nucleotides read TGTGCCAGCAGTTCCCTCCCGGATGGCTACACCTTC. Amino acid sequence: CASSSLPDGYTF.

V usage is TRBV6-5 and J usage is TRBJ1-2; 9 positions match TRBD1. The CDR3 extends over 15 amino acids. Per germline, CDR1 MNHEY and CDR2 SVGAGI. The V and J ends lost 6 bases and 8 bases, in that order; junction bases with no gene match: 13. CDR3 residues: CASSDTGGSYRGYTF. The CDR3 coding sequence is TGTGCCAGCAGCGACACAGGGGGCTCTTATCGAGGCTACACCTTC.

This clone was found a few times. The chain links TRBV24-1 to TRBJ1-2, with D tentatively TRBD1 (6 bases). Germline assignment: CDR1 KGHDR and CDR2 SFDVKD. The V end lost 4 bases, the J end lost 8 bases, and 16 bases lay between the germline ends. The CDR3 length is 14 residues. The CDR3 here is CATSEGGEVDGYTF. CDR3 nucleotides: TGTGCCACCAGTGAAGGGGGAGAAGTGGACGGCTACACCTTC.

This clone was counted a single time. V gene TRBV7-2 combines with J gene TRBJ1-5, with TRBD1 identical over 9 bases. Germline values: CDR1 SGHTA, CDR2 FQGNSA. This CDR3 region has 15 residues. Germline trimming cut 5 bases from V and 6 bases from J; bases unmatched to any gene: 8. CDR3 in DNA: TGTGCCAGCAGCACCGGGACAGGGACTCTTCAGCCCCAGCATTTT. Residues: CASSTGTGTLQPQHF.

The chain employs TRBV7-6 and TRBJ1-6; D is undetermined. The CDR3 spans 17 residues. Looked up from germline, CDR1 is SGHVS and CDR2 is FNYEAQ. V shed 2 bases and J shed 10 bases, with 21 bases lying between them. CDR3 region: CASSLIAPGRSESPLHF. The CDR3 DNA sequence: TGTGCCAGCAGCTTAATAGCCCCGGGAAGATCTGAGTCACCCCTCCACTTT.

CDR3 sequence: CASRFAGAETQYF. The CDR3 DNA sequence: TGTGCCAGCAGGTTCGCGGGAGCGGAGACCCAGTACTTC. The chain recombines TRBV28 with TRBJ2-5; 7 positions agree with TRBD2. This CDR3 comprises 13 residues. V was clipped by 6 bases and J by 5 bases; unmatched bases: 6. Germline loops: CDR1 MDHEN, CDR2 SYDVKM.

This chain connects TRBV19 to TRBJ2-2, with TRBD2 matching over 9 bases. The CDR3 loop spans 15 amino acids. Trimming at V came to 7 bases and at J to 5 bases, leaving 8 bases not matched to a gene. The germline CDR1 and CDR2 sequences are LNHDA and SQIVND (reference sequence). For the CDR3, the DNA is TGTGCCAGTATTACGGCTAGCGGGATGACCGGGGAGCTGTTTTTT. It is translated as CASITASGMTGELFF.

This clone was seen once. The V gene is TRBV13, the J gene TRBJ2-3; 9 nucleotides match TRBD2. The germline V gene encodes CDR1 PRHDT and CDR2 FYEKMQ (reference sequence). V lost 3 bases, J lost 1 base, and 2 bases stayed unmatched. The CDR3 has 15 residues. CDR3 bases: TGTGCCAGCAGCTTTCGGACTAGCGGCACAGATACGCAGTATTTT. Its translation is CASSFRTSGTDTQYF.

The chain recombines TRBV27 with TRBJ1-1; D not certain. The V and J ends lost 0 bases and 1 base respectively, with 6 bases between them. In germline, CDR1 is MNHEY, CDR2 SMNVEV (reference sequence). CDR3 length: 14 residues. CDR3 nucleotide sequence: TGTGCCAGCAGTTTATCCGGTCAGAACACTGAAGCTTTCTTT. This gives the protein CASSLSGQNTEAFF.

The sample holds a few counts of this clone. The genes are TRBV6-2 or TRBV6-3 and TRBJ1-2, with D possibly matching TRBD1 (6 bases). Trimming took 5 bases from V and 6 from J, leaving 16 bases between them. Germline V lookup: CDR1 MNHEY, CDR2 SVGEGT. The CDR3 extends over 14 amino acids. CDR3 sequence reads: CASSNDGRGNGYTF. The CDR3 region has the DNA TGTGCCAGCAGTAACGATGGCAGGGGAAATGGCTACACCTTC.

The chain recombines TRBV5-6 with TRBJ1-2; the D gene is possibly TRBD1 (6 bases). Per germline, CDR1 SGHDT and CDR2 YYEEEE. V shed 3 bases and J shed 2 bases, with 8 bases lying between them. This CDR3 contains 13 residues. As DNA, the CDR3 is TGTGCCAGCAGCTCCGGACAGAACTATGGCTACACCTTC. Its protein is CASSSGQNYGYTF.